This T cell receptor beta chain was sequenced in a study of beta chain features in type 1 diabetes. The sequenced template was cDNA made from the entire isolated RNA. Here immunoSEQ multiplex PCR was the method, and the copy in TCRdb shows in-frame clones only, minus some. Found here are around 320,000 clones, approximately 14% of them singletons; the top ten hold about 6.6%. Per germline, CDR1 SGHTA and CDR2 FQGNSA. The V segment lost 2 bases and the J segment 2 bases; nucleotides outside the gene matches: 3. The CDR3 loop spans 15 amino acids. Via the markers CD45RO/CCR7/CD25/CD127/CD95/CD27, stem cell-like memory, regulatory, central memory and naive CD4+ cells were sorted.

Sequencing was carried out using central memory CD4+ T cells from blood. This TCR was recovered from a man aged 25-40 years in good health. The V and J genes are TRBV7-2 and TRBJ1-2, with TRBD1 matching over 9 bases. The CDR3 DNA follows: TGTGCCAGCAGCTTACTGGGGACAGGGAACTATGGCTACACCTTC. Its protein is CASSLLGTGNYGYTF.